Below, 18 T cell receptor beta chains from the same sample are listed, as sequenced in a study of cytomegalovirus exposure and HLA in healthy donors. The PCR employed 60 Vbeta primers together with 13 Jbeta primers. Repertoires were generated with immunoSEQ multiplex PCR, while TCRdb's copy carries only in-frame clones and drops some. The table lists about 160,000 clones, roughly 80% of them singletons, with roughly a tenth in the top ten. Sequencing was performed on PBMCs. The receptors were gathered from a man aged 50 or older in good health and CMV-seropositive.

The chain links TRBV19 to TRBJ2-2; 12 positions match TRBD2. Trimming removed 5 bases from V and 6 bases from J; junction bases left unmatched: 7. The germline V gene encodes CDR1 LNHDA and CDR2 SQIVND (reference sequence). This CDR3 is 16 amino acids long. CDR3 in DNA: TGTGCCAGTAGTCGATCTAGCGGGAGGGTTGCCGGGGAGCTGTTTTTT. It specifies CASSRSSGRVAGELFF.

This rearrangement joins TRBV14 to TRBJ2-7; 9 bases line up with TRBD1. The CDR3 has 15 residues. Germline-derived CDR1 and CDR2 are SGHDN and FVKESK. With 3 bases clipped from V and 4 bases from J, the junction kept 7 bases outside the gene matches. CDR3 residues: CASSQGQGSMYEQYF. DNA for the CDR3: TGTGCCAGCAGCCAGGGACAGGGTAGTATGTACGAGCAGTACTTC. The variable domain in full, completed from reference TRBV14 and TRBJ2-7, reads EAGVTQFPSHSVIEKGQTVTLRCDPISGHDNLYWYRRVMGKEIKFLLHFVKESKQDESGMPNNRFLAERTGGTYSTLKVQPAELEDSGVYFCASSQGQGSMYEQYFGPGTRLTVT.

The V call is TRBV2, the J call TRBJ2-7; tentative D call: TRBD1 (6 bases). Germline V gene sequence: CDR1 SNHLY, CDR2 FYNNEI. The CDR3 consists of 12 residues. V was shortened by 4 bases and J by 3 bases, with 7 bases between the two germline ends. The DNA for the CDR3 is TGTGCCAGCAGTGCGGACAGCTACGAGCAGTACTTC. Translated: CASSADSYEQYF.

The chain uses TRBV29-1 and TRBJ1-4; TRBD1 matches at 10 bases. Germline V gene sequence: CDR1 SQVTM, CDR2 ANQGSEA. V gave up 7 bases and J gave up 6 bases; unmatched junction bases: 5. This CDR3 has 13 amino acids. The CDR3 DNA reads TGCAGCGGCAAGACAGGGGGCGATGAAAAACTGTTTTTT. Its protein is CSGKTGGDEKLFF.

The chain couples TRBV7-8 to TRBJ1-5; TRBD1 matches 12 bases. The CDR3 runs 15 residues. J was trimmed by 6 bases and V by 5 bases; bases with no gene match: 5. The germline gives CDR1 SGHVS, CDR2 FQNEAQ. CDR3 coding DNA: TGTGCCAGCAGCGGGGGACAGGGGGCCGGTCAGCCCCAGCATTTT. As protein: CASSGGQGAGQPQHF.

The chain combines TRBV10-3 with TRBJ2-3; 8 nucleotides line up with TRBD2. Germline V gene data show CDR1 as ENHRY and CDR2 as SYGVKD. The V and J ends lost 0 bases and 4 bases, in that order; junction bases with no gene match: 3. CDR3 length: 15 amino acids. Here the CDR3 DNA reads TGTGCCATCAGTGAGTCTCTAGCGGGCTCAGATACGCAGTATTTT. It translates to CAISESLAGSDTQYF.

The chain joins TRBV5-1 to TRBJ1-6; 7 positions agree with TRBD1. Germline V gene sequence: CDR1 SGHRS, CDR2 YFSETQ. The trim removed 0 bases at V and 7 bases at J, leaving 7 bases unmatched. There are 16 residues in the CDR3. The chain's CDR3 is CASSLGQGVANSPLHF. The DNA for the CDR3 is TGCGCCAGCAGCTTGGGGCAGGGGGTCGCAAATTCACCCCTCCACTTT.

The chain combines TRBV5-4 with TRBJ2-3, with 7 bases matching TRBD1. CDR1 is SGHNT and CDR2 is YYREEE in the germline V gene (reference sequence). With V trimmed by 0 bases and J by 2 bases, 9 bases remained unmatched. This CDR3 region has 17 residues. The CDR3 DNA reads as TGTGCCAGCAGCTTGGAAGGGGGCCGGCATGTCACAGATACGCAGTATTTT. Residues: CASSLEGGRHVTDTQYF.

The rearrangement links TRBV7-9 to TRBJ2-1; 7 bases agree with TRBD2. CDR3 length: 16 residues. Germline CDR1 and CDR2: SEHNR and FQNEAQ (reference sequence). The junction had 12 bases not matched to a gene; V was cut back by 3 bases and J by 7 bases. The CDR3 DNA reads TGTGCCAGCAGCTTCCCCCGGGCGGGAGCGGAGAATGAGCAGTTCTTC. It yields the protein CASSFPRAGAENEQFF.

The chain has TRBV28 and TRBJ2-1; possible D gene TRBD1, 5 bases. V gave up 5 bases and J gave up 2 bases, with 16 bases separating them. CDR1 MDHEN and CDR2 SYDVKM come from the germline V gene. This CDR3 has 16 amino acids. DNA of the CDR3: TGTGCCAGCAGTCAACAGGCGTCGGGCACCTACAATGAGCAGTTCTTC. This gives the protein CASSQQASGTYNEQFF.

The chain is built from TRBV7-2 and TRBJ2-2, with D hard to call. In germline, CDR1 is SGHTA, CDR2 FQGNSA. Trimming took 7 bases from V and 5 from J, leaving 14 bases between them. This CDR3 contains 14 residues. CDR3 loop: CASKRVMATGELFF. The CDR3 nucleotides read TGTGCCAGCAAACGGGTCATGGCTACCGGGGAGCTGTTTTTT.

This clone occurred once. The gene calls are TRBV5-1 and TRBJ2-7; tentatively, D is TRBD1 (6 bases). CDR1 is SGHRS and CDR2 is YFSETQ in the germline V gene. Trimming took off 4 bases at V and 2 bases at J, with 10 bases between the two ends. The CDR3 consists of 13 residues. CDR3 in DNA: TGCGCCAGCAGCCACCGGGACACCTACGAGCAGTACTTC. This gives the protein CASSHRDTYEQYF.

Note on this clone: The sample contains more than one DNA sequence encoding this CDR3. The rearrangement links TRBV6-5 to TRBJ1-2; 10 bases agree with TRBD1. V gave up 6 bases and J gave up 5 bases; unmatched junction bases: 3. This CDR3 comprises 13 residues. Germline V gene lookup returns CDR1 MNHEY and CDR2 SVGAGI. CDR3 in DNA: TGTGCCAGCAGCCGGGACAGGGGTTATGGCTACACCTTC. It codes for CASSRDRGYGYTF.

The chain has TRBV29-1 and TRBJ2-3, with D perhaps TRBD2 (6 bases). Trimming stripped 7 bases from V and 0 bases from J, with 17 bases between. This CDR3 has 15 amino acids. Germline V gives CDR1 SQVTM, CDR2 ANQGSEA. The CDR3 region has the DNA TGCAGCGCCGGATTACGGGGGATAAGCACAGATACGCAGTATTTT. It codes for CSAGLRGISTDTQYF.

J is TRBJ2-3 and V is TRBV10-3; 7 bases are shared with TRBD2. Germline-derived CDR1 and CDR2 are ENHRY and SYGVKD. V lost 11 bases, J lost 2 bases, and 7 bases stayed unmatched. The CDR3 sequence is 13 residues long. The CDR3 protein is CAVLGTNTDTQYF. The CDR3 DNA reads TGTGCCGTCCTTGGGACTAACACAGATACGCAGTATTTT.

In the case of this clone: The same CDR3 can be traced to other DNA sequences in this sample. This chain connects TRBV29-1 to TRBJ1-2; 9 bases match TRBD1. CDR1 is SQVTM and CDR2 is ANQGSEA in the germline V gene. Losses at the gene ends were 4 bases for V and 8 bases for J; bases not matched to a gene: 2. The CDR3 is made up of 11 amino acids. This CDR3 is CSVAGQGGYTF. The DNA of the CDR3 is TGCAGCGTTGCCGGACAGGGGGGCTACACCTTC.

V usage is TRBV13 and J usage is TRBJ2-7; unclear D gene. Per germline, CDR1 PRHDT and CDR2 FYEKMQ (reference sequence). V shed 0 bases and J shed 12 bases, with 12 bases lying between them. The CDR3 is 12 amino acids. In DNA form, the CDR3 reads TGTGCCAGCAGCTTAGGTTCCTCGGGTGGGTACTTC. This codes for CASSLGSSGGYF.

V usage is TRBV5-1 and J usage is TRBJ1-2, with 8 bases matching TRBD1. The CDR3 consists of 17 residues. CDR1 and CDR2 from the germline V gene are SGHRS and YFSETQ. V gave up 5 bases and J gave up 6 bases; unmatched junction bases: 18. In nucleotides, the CDR3 is TGCGCCAGCAGTTCCTTTCCGGGACAGGCGACCAACGATGGCTACACCTTC. It codes for CASSSFPGQATNDGYTF.